The rows below give T cell receptor beta chains drawn from one sample of a study of OX40 agonist ivuxolimab in advanced cancers. Here immunoSEQ multiplex PCR was the method, and the copy in TCRdb shows in-frame clones only, minus some. The table records around 47,000 clones, 75% to 90% of them present only once. This specimen consisted of CD4+ or CD8+ T cells sorted from blood, obtained in a trial of the OX40 agonist ivuxolimab. These receptor sequences come from an adult with an advanced solid tumor such as melanoma, head and neck, liver or kidney cancer. The CDR3 runs from the conserved cysteine through the conserved F or W. D genes are given only for firm matches. A clone size is listed for some rows: how often the clone was seen (once, few, many), or a class if it is expanded.

once,13,TRBV18,TRBJ2-2,-,TGTGCCAGCTCACCAGATCCCACCGGGGAGCTGTTTTTT,CASSPDPTGELFF
-,12,TRBV30,TRBJ1-2,-,TGTGCCTGGAAGGAAAGTCGCAGGGGCTACACCTTC,CAWKESRRGYTF
few,16,TRBV4-3,TRBJ1-3,-,TGCGCCAGCAGCCAAGGGACAGCCAGCTCTGGAAACACCATATATTTT,CASSQGTASSGNTIYF
-,13,TRBV13,TRBJ1-2,-,TGTGCCAGCAGCTTTTTACGGGACTATGGCTACACCTTC,CASSFLRDYGYTF
-,14,TRBV27,TRBJ2-7,-,TGTGCCAGCAGTTACATGGGCAGGGTAGGAGAGCAGTACTTC,CASSYMGRVGEQYF
-,15,TRBV5-1,TRBJ2-7,-,TGCGCCAGCAGTCTTAACCAGGGTCAAAGGAACGAGCAGTACTTC,CASSLNQGQRNEQYF
-,14,TRBV7-2,TRBJ2-1,-,TGTGCCAGCAGCTCGCTTCCCTTCCGGCGGGCGCAGTTCTTC,CASSSLPFRRAQFF
-,17,TRBV7-7,TRBJ1-1,-,TGTGCTAGCAGCTTACCCAGGGCCCGACGTCCGAACACTGAAGCTTTCTTT,CASSLPRARRPNTEAFF
few,13,TRBV7-9,TRBJ2-3,-,TGTGCCAGCAGCTCTCTAGTCACAGATACGCAGTATTTT,CASSSLVTDTQYF
-,15,TRBV19,TRBJ1-3,TRBD1,TGTGCCAGTAGTATGCGGACAGGCCCTGGAAACACCATATATTTT,CASSMRTGPGNTIYF
-,13,TRBV7-6,TRBJ2-1,-,TGTGCCAGCAGCTCCATGAGCGGCGAGAGGCAGTTCTTC,CASSSMSGERQFF
-,16,TRBV7-6,TRBJ2-7,-,TGTGCCAGCAGCTTAGAGAGGGGCTTTTTTCTCCACGAGCAGTACTTC,CASSLERGFFLHEQYF
medium-sized,14,TRBV7-7,TRBJ2-1,-,TGTGCCAGCAGCTCATCCGTACGAAACGATGAGCAGTTCTTC,CASSSSVRNDEQFF
-,15,TRBV6-5,TRBJ2-7,TRBD1,TGTGCCAGCAGTCCATTGACAGGGGGCACAGGCGAGCAGTACTTC,CASSPLTGGTGEQYF
-,10,TRBV30,TRBJ2-5,-,TGTGCCTGGAGTGTTTTGACCCAGTACTTC,CAWSVLTQYF
-,14,TRBV9,TRBJ1-1,-,TGTGCCAGCAGCGCCGGAGGGCTGCCCACTGAAGCTTTCTTT,CASSAGGLPTEAFF
-,15,TRBV7-2,TRBJ1-2,TRBD1,TGTGCCAGCAGCTCATCCGGGACAGGGGTCTATGGCTACACCTTC,CASSSSGTGVYGYTF
-,16,TRBV9,TRBJ2-7,TRBD2,TGTGCCAGCAGCGTAGATGGAGCGGGGGCCGTCTATGGGCAGTACTTC,CASSVDGAGAVYGQYF
few,13,TRBV5-4,TRBJ2-7,-,TGTGCCAGCAGGTTCCAGGGGTCCTACGAGCAGTACTTC,CASRFQGSYEQYF
-,15,TRBV5-4,TRBJ1-2,-,TGTGCCAGCAGCCCGGAGGATCGGGTTTTCTATGGCTACACCTTC,CASSPEDRVFYGYTF
-,15,TRBV19,TRBJ1-1,-,TGTGCCAGTTACAGGGTTACAGGGTTATTTACTGAAGCTTTCTTT,CASYRVTGLFTEAFF
-,17,TRBV7-6,TRBJ2-5,TRBD2,TGTGCCAGCAGCCAATTCTTAGCGGGGGGCTGGGGAGAGACCCAGTACTTC,CASSQFLAGGWGETQYF
once,15,TRBV27,TRBJ1-2,TRBD1,TGTGCCAGCAGTTGGTCAGGGGGCTTAGAAGGGGATACCTCTTTC,CASSWSGGLEGDTSF
-,14,TRBV5-4,TRBJ1-2,-,TGTGCCAGCAGTTCCGAGGGGGCTAACTATGGCTACACCTTC,CASSSEGANYGYTF
-,14,TRBV4-2,TRBJ1-2,TRBD1,TGTGCCAGCAGCCACCCCGGACAGGGGGATGGCTACACCTTC,CASSHPGQGDGYTF
once,14,TRBV29-1,TRBJ2-1,TRBD1,TGCAGCGTGGGGGGACAGGGGAGGTACAATGAGCAGTTCTTC,CSVGGQGRYNEQFF
-,14,TRBV19,TRBJ1-2,-,TGTGCCAGTAGTTTAGGGACGGATAACTATGGCTACACCTTC,CASSLGTDNYGYTF
-,15,TRBV11-2,TRBJ1-4,-,TGTGCCAGCAGCTTCGAAGGGACGGGTAATGAAAAACTGTTTTTT,CASSFEGTGNEKLFF
-,12,TRBV29-1,TRBJ2-7,-,TGCAGCGTTGACCGACAGGGAGGCGAGCAGTACTTC,CSVDRQGGEQYF